This entry is about one TCR beta chain. These data are taken from a study of blood T cell repertoires in COVID-19. Overall study: The study drew acute and convalescent COVID-19 samples from the United States, Italy and Spain.

Sequencing used immunoSEQ multiplex PCR; TCRdb keeps in-frame clones, though not all of them. The table includes about 210,000 clones, approximately 90% detected once. The CDR3 loop spans 16 amino acids. Germline V CDR1 and CDR2: LNHDA, SQIVND (reference sequence). J lost 8 bases, V lost 5 bases, and 12 bases had no gene match. The J gene is TRBJ2-1, the V gene TRBV19; TRBD2 matches at 10 bases. Sequenced material: peripheral blood. The clonotype was recovered from a man between 65 and 80 years old with acute or convalescent COVID-19. In DNA form, the CDR3 reads TGTGCCAGTAGTCCCCGGACTAGCGGTTTTGTCGATGAGCAGTTCTTC. Residues: CASSPRTSGFVDEQFF. The entire variable domain, with the rest obtained from reference TRBV19 and TRBJ2-1, is as follows: DGGITQSPKYLFRKEGQNVTLSCEQNLNHDAMYWYRQDPGQGLRLIYYSQIVNDFQKGDIAEGYSVSREKKESFPLTVTSAQKNPTAFYLCASSPRTSGFVDEQFFGPGTRLTVL.